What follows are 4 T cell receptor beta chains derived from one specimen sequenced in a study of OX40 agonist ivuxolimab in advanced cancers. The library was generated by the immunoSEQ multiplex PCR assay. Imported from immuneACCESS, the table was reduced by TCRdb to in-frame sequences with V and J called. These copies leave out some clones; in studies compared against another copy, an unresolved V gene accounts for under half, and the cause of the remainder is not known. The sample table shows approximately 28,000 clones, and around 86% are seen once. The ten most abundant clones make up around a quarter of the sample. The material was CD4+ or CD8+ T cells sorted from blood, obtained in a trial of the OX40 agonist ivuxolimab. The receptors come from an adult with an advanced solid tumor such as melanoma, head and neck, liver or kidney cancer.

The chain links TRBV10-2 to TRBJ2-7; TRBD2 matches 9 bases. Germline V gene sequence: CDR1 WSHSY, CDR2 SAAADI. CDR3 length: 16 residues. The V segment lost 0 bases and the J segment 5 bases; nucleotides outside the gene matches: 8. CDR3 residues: CASSESGLAGEDEQYF. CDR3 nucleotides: TGCGCCAGCAGTGAGTCAGGCTTAGCGGGAGAGGACGAGCAGTACTTC.

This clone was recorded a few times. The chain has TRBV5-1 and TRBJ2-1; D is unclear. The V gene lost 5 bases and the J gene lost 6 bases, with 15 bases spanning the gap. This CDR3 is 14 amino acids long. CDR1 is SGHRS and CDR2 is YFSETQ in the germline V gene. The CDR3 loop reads CASSREPRGNEQFF. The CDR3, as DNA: TGCGCCAGCAGTAGGGAACCCCGAGGCAATGAGCAGTTCTTC.

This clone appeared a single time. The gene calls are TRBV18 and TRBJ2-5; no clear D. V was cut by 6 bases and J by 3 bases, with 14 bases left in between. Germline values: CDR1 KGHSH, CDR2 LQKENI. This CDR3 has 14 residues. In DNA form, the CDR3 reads TGTGCCAGCTCGGCAGGATGGGAAGAAGAGACCCAGTACTTC. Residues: CASSAGWEEETQYF. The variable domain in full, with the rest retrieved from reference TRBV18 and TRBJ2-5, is NAGVMQNPRHLVRRRGQEARLRCSPMKGHSHVYWYRQLPEEGLKFMVYLQKENIIDESGMPKERFSAEFPKEGPSILRIQQVVRGDSAAYFCASSAGWEEETQYFGPGTRLLVL.

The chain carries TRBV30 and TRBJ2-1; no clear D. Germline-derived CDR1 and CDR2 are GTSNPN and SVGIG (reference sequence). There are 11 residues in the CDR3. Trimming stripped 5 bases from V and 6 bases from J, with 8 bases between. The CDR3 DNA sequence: TGTGCCTGGGACCCAGGCAATGAGCAGTTCTTC. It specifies CAWDPGNEQFF.